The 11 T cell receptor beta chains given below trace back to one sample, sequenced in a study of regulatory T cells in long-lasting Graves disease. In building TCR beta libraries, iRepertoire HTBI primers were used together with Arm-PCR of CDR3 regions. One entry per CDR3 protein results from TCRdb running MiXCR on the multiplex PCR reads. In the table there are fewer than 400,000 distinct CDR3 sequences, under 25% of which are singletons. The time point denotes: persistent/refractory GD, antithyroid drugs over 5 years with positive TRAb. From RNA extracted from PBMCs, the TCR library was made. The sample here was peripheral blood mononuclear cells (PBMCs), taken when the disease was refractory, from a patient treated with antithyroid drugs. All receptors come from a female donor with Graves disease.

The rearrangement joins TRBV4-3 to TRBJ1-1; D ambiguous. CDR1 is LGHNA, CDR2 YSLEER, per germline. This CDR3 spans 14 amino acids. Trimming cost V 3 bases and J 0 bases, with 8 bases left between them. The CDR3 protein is CASSHRSMNTEAFF. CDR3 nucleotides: TGCGCCAGCAGCCACCGGAGCATGAACACTGAAGCTTTCTTT.

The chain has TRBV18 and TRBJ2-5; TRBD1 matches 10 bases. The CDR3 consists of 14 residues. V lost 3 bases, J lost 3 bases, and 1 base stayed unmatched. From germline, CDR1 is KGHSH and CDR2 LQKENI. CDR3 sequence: CASSPDRGKETQYF. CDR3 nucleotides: TGTGCCAGCTCACCGGACAGGGGGAAAGAGACCCAGTACTTC.

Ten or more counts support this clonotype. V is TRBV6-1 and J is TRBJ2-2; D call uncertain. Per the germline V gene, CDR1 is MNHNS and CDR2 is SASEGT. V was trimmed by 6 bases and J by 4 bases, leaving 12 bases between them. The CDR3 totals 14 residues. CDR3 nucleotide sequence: TGTGCCAGCAGCAAATGGGTCAGCACCGGGGAGCTGTTTTTT. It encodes CASSKWVSTGELFF.

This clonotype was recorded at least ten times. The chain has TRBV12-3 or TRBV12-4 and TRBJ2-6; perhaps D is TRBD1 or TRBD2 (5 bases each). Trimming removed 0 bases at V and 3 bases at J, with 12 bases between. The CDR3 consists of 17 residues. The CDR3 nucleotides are TGTGCCAGCAGTTTAGCTCACGGGGCAGGTGGGGCCAACGTCCTGACTTTC. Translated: CASSLAHGAGGANVLTF.

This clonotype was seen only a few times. The CDR3: CASRPPGGGYNEQFF. In DNA, the CDR3 is TGTGCCAGCAGGCCCCCAGGGGGGGGCTACAATGAGCAGTTCTTC. J is TRBJ2-1 and V is TRBV11-2; either TRBD1 or TRBD2 may supply D (7 bases each). The CDR3 consists of 15 residues. Germline CDR1 reads SGHAT; CDR2 reads FQNNGV. V lost 6 bases and J 3 bases, leaving 15 bases between the germline ends. Full variable domain (remainder filled in from reference TRBV11-2 and TRBJ2-1): EAGVAQSPRYKIIEKRQSVAFWCNPISGHATLYWYQQILGQGPKLLIQFQNNGVVDDSQLPKDRFSAERLKGVDSTLKIQPAKLEDSAVYLCASRPPGGGYNEQFFGPGTRLTVL.

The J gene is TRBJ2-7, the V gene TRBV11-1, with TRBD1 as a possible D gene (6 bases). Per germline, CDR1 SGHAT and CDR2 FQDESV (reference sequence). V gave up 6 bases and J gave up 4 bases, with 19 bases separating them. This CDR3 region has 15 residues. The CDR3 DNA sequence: TGTGCCAGCAGGGGGGCTGGGGACCCTTTATACGAGCAGTACTTC. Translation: CASRGAGDPLYEQYF.

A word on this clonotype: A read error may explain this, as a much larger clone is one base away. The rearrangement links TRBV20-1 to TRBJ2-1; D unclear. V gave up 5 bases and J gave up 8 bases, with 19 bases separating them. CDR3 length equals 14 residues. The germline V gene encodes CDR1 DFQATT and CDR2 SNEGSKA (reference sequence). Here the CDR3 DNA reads TGCAGTGCTGACCATTATGGTGAGTCTGATGAGCAGTTCTTC. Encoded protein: CSADHYGESDEQFF.

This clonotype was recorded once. CDR3 coding DNA: TGTGCCAGCAGCTCGGGACAGGTCACTAGCACAGATACGCAGTATTTT. As protein: CASSSGQVTSTDTQYF. V is TRBV7-9 and J is TRBJ2-3, with 8 bases lining up with TRBD1. This CDR3 contains 16 residues. Germline CDR1 reads SEHNR; CDR2 reads FQNEAQ (reference sequence). Unmatched junction bases numbered 6, after V lost 4 bases and J lost 0 bases.

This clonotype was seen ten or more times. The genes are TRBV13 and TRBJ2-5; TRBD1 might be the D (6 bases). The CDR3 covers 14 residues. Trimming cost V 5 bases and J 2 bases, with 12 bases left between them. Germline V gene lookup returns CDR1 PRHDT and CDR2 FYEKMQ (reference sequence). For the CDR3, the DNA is TGTGCCAGCAGCCACAGGACAGATCAAGAGACCCAGTACTTC. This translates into CASSHRTDQETQYF. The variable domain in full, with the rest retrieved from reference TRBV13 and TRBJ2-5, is AAGVIQSPRHLIKEKRETATLKCYPIPRHDTVYWYQQGPGQDPQFLISFYEKMQSDKGSIPDRFSAQQFSDYHSELNMSSLELGDSALYFCASSHRTDQETQYFGPGTRLLVL.

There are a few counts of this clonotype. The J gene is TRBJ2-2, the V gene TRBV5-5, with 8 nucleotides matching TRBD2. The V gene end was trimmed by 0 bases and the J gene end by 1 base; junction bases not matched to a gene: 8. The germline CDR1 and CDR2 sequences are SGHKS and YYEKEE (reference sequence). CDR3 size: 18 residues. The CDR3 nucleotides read TGTGCCAGCAGCTTGGGGGCTCTAGCGGGCAAGAACACCGGGGAGCTGTTTTTT. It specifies CASSLGALAGKNTGELFF.

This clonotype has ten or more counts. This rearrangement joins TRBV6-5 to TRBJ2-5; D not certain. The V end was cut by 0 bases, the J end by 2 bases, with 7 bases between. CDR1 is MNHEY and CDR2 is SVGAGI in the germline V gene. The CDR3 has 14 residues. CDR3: CASSYSTPQETQYF. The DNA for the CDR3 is TGTGCCAGCAGTTACTCGACGCCGCAAGAGACCCAGTACTTC.